The 22 T cell receptor beta chains below all came from one sample that was sequenced in a study of identical twins. TCRdb passed the 5' RACE reads through MiXCR, listing each CDR3 protein once. The profile shows about 570,000 distinct CDR3 sequences, 9.6% of them singletons. The data also belong to a second study, concerning yellow fever vaccine responses in identical twins.

Sequencing was done on a sample of PBMCs. The receptor set was obtained from a woman aged 18 to 35 in good health.

V is TRBV10-2 and J is TRBJ2-5; TRBD2 matches 10 bases. Looked up from germline, CDR1 is WSHSY and CDR2 is SAAADI. The CDR3 contains 16 residues. Trimming cost V 6 bases and J 5 bases; bases outside gene matches: 12. Here the CDR3 DNA reads TGCGCCAGCAGGAGGACTAGCGGTCGGACCGGGGAGACCCAGTACTTC. Residues: CASRRTSGRTGETQYF.

This chain joins TRBV6-5 and TRBJ1-1; D unclear. This CDR3 has 12 amino acids. Germline lookup yields CDR1 MNHEY and CDR2 SVGAGI. V was cut by 9 bases and J by 1 base, with 9 bases left in between. This CDR3 is CASESANTEAFF. The CDR3 DNA reads as TGTGCCAGTGAATCGGCGAACACTGAAGCTTTCTTT.

This clonotype was seen a handful of times. The V and J genes are TRBV6-2 or TRBV6-3 and TRBJ1-1; 10 bases align to TRBD1. Per germline, CDR1 MNHEY and CDR2 SVGEGT. The ends lost 6 bases at V and 4 bases at J; junction bases unmatched: 8. The CDR3 has 15 amino acids. The chain's CDR3 is CASRTPGQGLTEAFF. DNA for the CDR3: TGTGCCAGCAGAACTCCGGGACAGGGGCTCACTGAAGCTTTCTTT.

This chain connects TRBV11-1 to TRBJ2-3, with 15 bases fitting TRBD2. This CDR3 is 19 amino acids long. Germline CDR1 SGHAT, CDR2 FQDESV (reference sequence). Losses at the gene ends were 4 bases for V and 7 bases for J; bases not matched to a gene: 15. The CDR3 DNA reads as TGTGCCAGCAGCTCACCTGCGTTTGGACTAGCGGGAGGGTTAAATACGCAGTATTTT. This translates into CASSSPAFGLAGGLNTQYF.

The chain joins TRBV7-9 to TRBJ2-7, with TRBD1 matching over 7 bases. From germline, CDR1 is SEHNR and CDR2 FQNEAQ (reference sequence). V trimming: 1 base; J trimming: 3 bases; junction bases outside the gene matches: 6. This CDR3 region has 15 residues. For the CDR3, the DNA is TGTGCCAGCAGCTTAGGTCAGGGGGTTTACTACGAGCAGTACTTC. Translated: CASSLGQGVYYEQYF.

This clonotype was counted ten times or more. The CDR3 loop reads CASSLFGNPGTDTQYF. The CDR3 DNA is TGCGCCAGCAGCTTGTTCGGAAACCCAGGCACAGATACGCAGTATTTT. The chain combines TRBV5-1 with TRBJ2-3, with no clear D. This CDR3 contains 16 residues. The germline gives CDR1 SGHRS, CDR2 YFSETQ. V lost 1 base, J lost 1 base, and 13 bases lay in between. Combining the CDR3 with reference TRBV5-1 and TRBJ2-3 gives the whole variable domain KAGVTQTPRYLIKTRGQQVTLSCSPISGHRSVSWYQQTPGQGLQFLFEYFSETQRNKGNFPGRFSGRQFSNSRSEMNVSTLELGDSALYLCASSLFGNPGTDTQYFGPGTRLTVL.

This clonotype was seen only a few times. The chain joins TRBV7-2 to TRBJ2-5; D possibly corresponds to TRBD2 (8 bases). The CDR3 covers 15 residues. V was clipped by 6 bases and J by 9 bases, with 23 bases between them. Germline V CDR1 and CDR2: SGHTA, FQGNSA. In DNA form, the CDR3 reads TGTGCCAGCAGTTACGGACTAGCAGGGGGGATGGCCCAGTACTTC. Translation: CASSYGLAGGMAQYF.

The table lists this clonotype with a few counts. The genes are TRBV20-1 and TRBJ2-3; D is perhaps TRBD2 (6 bases). Trimming removed 6 bases from V and 2 bases from J, with 15 bases in between. CDR3 length: 14 amino acids. Germline V CDR1 and CDR2: DFQATT, SNEGSKA (reference sequence). The CDR3 DNA sequence: TGCAGTGCCTCGGGACTCCCGATCACAGATACGCAGTATTTT. Its translation is CSASGLPITDTQYF.

The chain has TRBV10-3 and TRBJ2-3, with 8 bases lining up with TRBD2. Germline V gene lookup returns CDR1 ENHRY and CDR2 SYGVKD. The CDR3 sequence is 14 residues long. V lost 11 bases, J lost 5 bases, and 12 bases stayed unmatched. The CDR3 region is CASRPGLEGDTQYF. The CDR3 nucleotides are TGTGCCTCCCGGCCGGGACTAGAAGGAGATACGCAGTATTTT.

The table lists this clonotype with a few counts. The V and J genes are TRBV7-2 and TRBJ2-3; tentatively, D is TRBD2 (5 bases). The germline V and J ends were trimmed by 4 bases and 4 bases, with 12 bases remaining between them. CDR1 is SGHTA and CDR2 is FQGNSA in the germline V gene. The length of the CDR3 is 14 residues. As DNA, the CDR3 is TGTGCCAGCAGCTATCCCCGGGAAGCAGATACGCAGTATTTT. Its translation: CASSYPREADTQYF. Full variable domain (rest looked up from reference TRBV7-2 and TRBJ2-3): GAGVSQSPSNKVTEKGKDVELRCDPISGHTALYWYRQSLGQGLEFLIYFQGNSAPDKSGLPSDRFSAERTGGSVSTLTIQRTQQEDSAVYLCASSYPREADTQYFGPGTRLTVL.

In this sample, this clonotype turned up many times. The chain carries TRBV5-1 and TRBJ1-6, with D tentatively TRBD1 (5 bases). CDR3 length equals 15 residues. V lost 1 base and J lost 8, with 13 bases in between. CDR1 SGHRS and CDR2 YFSETQ come from the germline V gene. The CDR3 region is CASSLTGARDSPLHF. In DNA form, the CDR3 reads TGCGCCAGCAGCTTGACCGGGGCCAGGGATTCACCCCTCCACTTT.

This clonotype was detected a few times. This rearrangement joins TRBV7-3 to TRBJ1-1, with D perhaps matching TRBD1 (6 bases). The V and J ends lost 5 bases and 5 bases respectively, with 18 bases between them. Germline V CDR1 and CDR2: SGHTA, FQGTGA. This CDR3 is 15 amino acids long. DNA for the CDR3: TGTGCCAGCAGCCCCGGCCCGGGGGGGCAAACTGAAGCTTTCTTT. It translates to CASSPGPGGQTEAFF.

This clonotype appeared a few times. The V and J genes are TRBV25-1 and TRBJ2-3, with TRBD2 as a possible D gene (5 bases). The V end was cut by 1 base, the J end by 10 bases, with 12 bases between. Germline V gene lookup returns CDR1 MGHDK and CDR2 SYGVNS. CDR3 length: 13 amino acids. CDR3 region: CASSEFGVRAQYF. The CDR3 region has the DNA TGTGCCAGCAGTGAATTCGGGGTCCGGGCGCAGTATTTT.

This clonotype was observed a few times. The V gene is TRBV12-3 or TRBV12-4, the J gene TRBJ2-6; the D gene is possibly TRBD1 (6 bases). This CDR3 spans 16 amino acids. Trimming cost V 5 bases and J 4 bases, with 15 bases left between them. The CDR3 is CASSPLTGSGANVLTF. DNA of the CDR3: TGTGCCAGCAGTCCCCTGACAGGATCCGGGGCCAACGTCCTGACTTTC.

This clonotype was counted between two and nine times. J is TRBJ1-5 and V is TRBV7-2; possibly TRBD1 for D (5 bases). Germline CDR1 and CDR2: SGHTA and FQGNSA. Trimming cost V 7 bases and J 6 bases, with 16 bases left between them. The CDR3 has 14 amino acids. Here the CDR3 DNA reads TGTGCCAGCAACCTCGGGGGATCAGGTCAGCCCCAGCATTTT. Residues: CASNLGGSGQPQHF.

V and J are TRBV24-1 and TRBJ2-1; a possible D gene is TRBD2 (6 bases). Trimming removed 3 bases from V and 12 bases from J, with 26 bases in between. Germline lookup yields CDR1 KGHDR and CDR2 SFDVKD. The length of the CDR3 is 17 residues. The CDR3 DNA follows: TGTGCCACCAGTGATAACGGGGACCGACTAGGGCTACGGGGGCAGTTCTTC. Protein: CATSDNGDRLGLRGQFF.

The chain carries TRBV7-9 and TRBJ2-7; TRBD2 matches at 12 bases. CDR1 is SEHNR and CDR2 is FQNEAQ in the germline V gene (reference sequence). Losses at the gene ends were 5 bases for V and 6 bases for J; bases not matched to a gene: 11. The length of the CDR3 is 16 residues. The CDR3 protein is CASSPPSGRALGEQYF. The CDR3 DNA reads as TGTGCCAGCAGCCCCCCTAGCGGGAGGGCCCTGGGCGAGCAGTACTTC.

V is TRBV18 and J is TRBJ2-1; TRBD1 matches 7 bases. Germline V gives CDR1 KGHSH, CDR2 LQKENI. The CDR3 extends over 17 amino acids. The J segment lost 9 bases and the V segment lost 1 base, leaving 15 bases of the junction unmatched. CDR3 bases: TGTGCCAGCTCACCACTCGGTCACAGGGGAAGAGGGGGTGAGCAGTTCTTC. This sequence encodes CASSPLGHRGRGGEQFF.

This clonotype has just a few counts. V gene TRBV5-1 combines with J gene TRBJ1-3; maybe TRBD1 (6 bases). Germline-derived CDR1 and CDR2 are SGHRS and YFSETQ. The CDR3 spans 14 residues. The V end lost 3 bases, the J end lost 2 bases, and 9 bases lay between the germline ends. The CDR3 DNA follows: TGCGCCAGCAGCTCAACAGGGACTGGAAACACCATATATTTT. Translation: CASSSTGTGNTIYF.

This clonotype came up many times. The V call is TRBV7-2, the J call TRBJ2-7; D is undetermined. Germline V gives CDR1 SGHTA, CDR2 FQGNSA. Trimming shortened V by 3 bases and J by 3 bases, and 15 bases separated the two germline ends. The CDR3 contains 15 residues. CDR3 amino acids: CASSFDLRAYYEQYF. CDR3 nucleotides: TGTGCCAGCAGCTTTGACCTCCGGGCCTACTACGAGCAGTACTTC.

This clonotype was counted ten times or more. This chain joins TRBV5-6 and TRBJ1-2, with D tentatively TRBD1 (6 bases). The CDR3 runs to 14 residues. Deletions cut 6 bases from V and 3 bases from J, with 15 bases between. Germline V CDR1 and CDR2: SGHDT, YYEEEE. The CDR3 loop reads CASIPWQGYYGYTF. CDR3 bases: TGTGCCAGCATCCCTTGGCAGGGGTACTATGGCTACACCTTC. Full variable domain (outside the CDR3, taken from reference TRBV5-6 and TRBJ1-2): DAGVTQSPTHLIKTRGQQVTLRCSPKSGHDTVSWYQQALGQGPQFIFQYYEEEERQRGNFPDRFSGHQFPNYSSELNVNALLLGDSALYLCASIPWQGYYGYTFGSGTRLTVV.

This clonotype has only a few counts. The chain employs TRBV7-8 and TRBJ2-7; D gene ambiguous. The CDR3 length is 11 residues. CDR1 is SGHVS and CDR2 is FQNEAQ in the germline V gene. Trimming took 5 bases from V and 6 from J, leaving 8 bases between them. In DNA form, the CDR3 reads TGTGCCAGCAGCAAAGGCCTCGAGCAGTACTTC. This codes for CASSKGLEQYF.